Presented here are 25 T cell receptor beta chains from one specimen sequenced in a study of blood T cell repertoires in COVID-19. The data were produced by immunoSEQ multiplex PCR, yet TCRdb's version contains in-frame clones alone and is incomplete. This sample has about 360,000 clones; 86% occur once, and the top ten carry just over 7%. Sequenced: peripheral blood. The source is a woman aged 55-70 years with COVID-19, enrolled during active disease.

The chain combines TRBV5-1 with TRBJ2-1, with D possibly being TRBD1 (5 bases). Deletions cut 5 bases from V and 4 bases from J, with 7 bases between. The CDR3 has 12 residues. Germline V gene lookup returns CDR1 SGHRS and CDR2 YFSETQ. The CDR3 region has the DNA TGCGCCAGCAGGGGGCCTTACAATGAGCAGTTCTTC. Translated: CASRGPYNEQFF.

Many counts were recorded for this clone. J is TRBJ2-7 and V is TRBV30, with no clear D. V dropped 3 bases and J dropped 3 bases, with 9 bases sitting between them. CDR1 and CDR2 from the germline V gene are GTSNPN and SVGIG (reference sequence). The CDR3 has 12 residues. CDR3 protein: CAWRPTIYEQYF. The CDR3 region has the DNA TGTGCCTGGAGACCCACAATCTACGAGCAGTACTTC.

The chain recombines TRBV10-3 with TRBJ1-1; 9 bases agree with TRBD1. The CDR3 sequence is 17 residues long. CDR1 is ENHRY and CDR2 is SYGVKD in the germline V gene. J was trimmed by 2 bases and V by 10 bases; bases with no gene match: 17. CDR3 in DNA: TGTGCCACCAATAGAAGGGCTCCGGGACAGGGAAACACTGAAGCTTTCTTT. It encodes CATNRRAPGQGNTEAFF.

Written as DNA, the CDR3 is TGTGCCAGCAGCTTATTCGGGGGAAGCAATCAGCCCCAGCATTTT. Encoded protein: CASSLFGGSNQPQHF. The J gene is TRBJ1-5, the V gene TRBV7-8, with TRBD1 as a possible D gene (5 bases). This CDR3 is 15 amino acids long. Germline V gives CDR1 SGHVS, CDR2 FQNEAQ. V was trimmed by 2 bases and J by 1 base, leaving 9 bases between them.

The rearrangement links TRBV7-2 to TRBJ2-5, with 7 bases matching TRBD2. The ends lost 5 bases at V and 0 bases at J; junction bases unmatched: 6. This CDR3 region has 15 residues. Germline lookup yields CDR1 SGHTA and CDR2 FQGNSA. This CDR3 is CASSLQGGDQETQYF. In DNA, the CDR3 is TGTGCCAGCAGCCTCCAGGGAGGGGACCAAGAGACCCAGTACTTC.

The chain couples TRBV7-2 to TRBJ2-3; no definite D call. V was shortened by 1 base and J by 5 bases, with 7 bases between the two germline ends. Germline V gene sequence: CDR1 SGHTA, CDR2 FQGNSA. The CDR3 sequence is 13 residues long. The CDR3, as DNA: TGTGCCAGCAGCTTAGAGCCGGGAGATACGCAGTATTTT. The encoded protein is CASSLEPGDTQYF.

The CDR3 reads CASSQAGVGTEAFF. The CDR3 nucleotides read TGTGCCAGCAGCCAGGCAGGGGTTGGAACTGAAGCTTTCTTT. This chain connects TRBV9 to TRBJ1-1, with D maybe TRBD1 (6 bases). The V gene lost 4 bases and the J gene lost 5 bases, with 15 bases spanning the gap. This CDR3 is 14 amino acids long. The V gene's germline CDR1 is SGDLS and CDR2 YYNGEE.

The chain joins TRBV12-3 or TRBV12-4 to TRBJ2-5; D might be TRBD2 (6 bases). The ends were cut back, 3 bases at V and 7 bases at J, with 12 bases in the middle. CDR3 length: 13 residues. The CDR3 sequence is CASSFRGSGTQYF. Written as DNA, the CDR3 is TGTGCCAGCAGTTTTCGGGGGTCGGGGACCCAGTACTTC.

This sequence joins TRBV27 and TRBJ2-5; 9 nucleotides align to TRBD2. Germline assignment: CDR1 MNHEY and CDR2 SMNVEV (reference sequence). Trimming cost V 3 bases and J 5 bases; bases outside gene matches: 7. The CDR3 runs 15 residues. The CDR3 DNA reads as TGTGCCAGCAGTTTCTTGCGGGGGGGCTTTGAGACCCAGTACTTC. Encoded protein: CASSFLRGGFETQYF.

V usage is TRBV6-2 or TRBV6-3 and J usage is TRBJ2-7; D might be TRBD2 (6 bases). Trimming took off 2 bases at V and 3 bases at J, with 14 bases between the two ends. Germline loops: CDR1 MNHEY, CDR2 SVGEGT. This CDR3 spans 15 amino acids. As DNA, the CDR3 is TGTGCCAGCAGTTACGTCGGCGGGGCTGTCTACGAGCAGTACTTC. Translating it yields CASSYVGGAVYEQYF.

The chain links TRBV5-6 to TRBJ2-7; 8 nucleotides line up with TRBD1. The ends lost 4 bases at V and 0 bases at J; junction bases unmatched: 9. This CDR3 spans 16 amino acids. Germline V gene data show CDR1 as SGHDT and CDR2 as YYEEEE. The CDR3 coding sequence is TGTGCCAGCAGCCCCTCAGGGGACAGGAGCTCCTACGAGCAGTACTTC. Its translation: CASSPSGDRSSYEQYF.

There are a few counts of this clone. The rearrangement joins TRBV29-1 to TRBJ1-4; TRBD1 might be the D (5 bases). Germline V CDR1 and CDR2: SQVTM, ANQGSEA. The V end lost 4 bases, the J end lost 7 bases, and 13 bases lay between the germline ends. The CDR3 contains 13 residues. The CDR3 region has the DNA TGCAGCGTTGGTTCAGGGCTAGGTGAAAAACTGTTTTTT. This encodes CSVGSGLGEKLFF.

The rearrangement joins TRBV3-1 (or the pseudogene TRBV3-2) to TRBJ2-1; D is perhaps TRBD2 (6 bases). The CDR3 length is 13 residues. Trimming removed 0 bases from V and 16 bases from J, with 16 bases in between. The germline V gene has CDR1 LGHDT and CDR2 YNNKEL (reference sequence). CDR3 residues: CASSQDSGGNSFF. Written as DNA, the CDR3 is TGTGCCAGCAGCCAAGATAGTGGGGGGAATAGTTTCTTC.

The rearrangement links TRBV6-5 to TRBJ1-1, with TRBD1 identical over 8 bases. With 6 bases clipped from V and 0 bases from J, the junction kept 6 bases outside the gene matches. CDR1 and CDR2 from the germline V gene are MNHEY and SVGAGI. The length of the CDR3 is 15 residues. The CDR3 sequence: CASSRPTGVNTEAFF. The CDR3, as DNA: TGTGCCAGCAGCCGCCCGACAGGGGTGAACACTGAAGCTTTCTTT.

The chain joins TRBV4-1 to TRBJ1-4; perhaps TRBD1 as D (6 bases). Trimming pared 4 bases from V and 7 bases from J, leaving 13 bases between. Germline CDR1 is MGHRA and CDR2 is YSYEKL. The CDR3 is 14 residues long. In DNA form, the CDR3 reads TGCGCCAGCAGCCCCCGACAGGCAGGTGAAAAACTGTTTTTT. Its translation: CASSPRQAGEKLFF.

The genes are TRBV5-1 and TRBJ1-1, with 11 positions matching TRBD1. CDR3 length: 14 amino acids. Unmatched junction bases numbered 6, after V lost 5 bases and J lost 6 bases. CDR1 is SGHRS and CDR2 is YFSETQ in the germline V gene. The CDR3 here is CASRDRGRVAEAFF. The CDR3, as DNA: TGCGCCAGCAGGGACAGGGGGCGCGTCGCTGAAGCTTTCTTT. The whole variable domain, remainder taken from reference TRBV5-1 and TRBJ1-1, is KAGVTQTPRYLIKTRGQQVTLSCSPISGHRSVSWYQQTPGQGLQFLFEYFSETQRNKGNFPGRFSGRQFSNSRSEMNVSTLELGDSALYLCASRDRGRVAEAFFGQGTRLTVV.

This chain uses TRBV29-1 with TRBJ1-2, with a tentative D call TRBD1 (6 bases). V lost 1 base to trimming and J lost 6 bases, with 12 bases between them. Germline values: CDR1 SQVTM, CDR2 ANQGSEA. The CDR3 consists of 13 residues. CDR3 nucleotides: TGCAGCGTTGAAGTCCAGGGGCTGGATGGCTACACCTTC. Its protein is CSVEVQGLDGYTF.

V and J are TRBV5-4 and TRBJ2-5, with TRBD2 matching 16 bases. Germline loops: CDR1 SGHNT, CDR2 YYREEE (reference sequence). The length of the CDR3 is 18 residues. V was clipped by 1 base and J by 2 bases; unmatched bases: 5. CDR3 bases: TGTGCCAGCAGCTTGCCCTTGGGACTAGCGGGGGGGCAAGAGACCCAGTACTTC. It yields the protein CASSLPLGLAGGQETQYF.

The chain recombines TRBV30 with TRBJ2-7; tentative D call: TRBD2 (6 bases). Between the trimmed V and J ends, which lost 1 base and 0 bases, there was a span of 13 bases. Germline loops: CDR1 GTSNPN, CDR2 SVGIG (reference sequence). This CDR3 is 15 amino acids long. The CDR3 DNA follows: TGTGCCTGGAGTGCCGGAGGGATTCTCTCCTACGAGCAGTACTTC. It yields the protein CAWSAGGILSYEQYF.

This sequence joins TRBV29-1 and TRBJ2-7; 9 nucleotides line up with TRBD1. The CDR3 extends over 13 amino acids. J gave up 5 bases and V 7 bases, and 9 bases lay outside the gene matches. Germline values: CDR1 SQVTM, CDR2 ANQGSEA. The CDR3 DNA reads TGCAGCGCCGGGGGACAGGGTAGGGACGAGCAGTACTTC. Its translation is CSAGGQGRDEQYF.

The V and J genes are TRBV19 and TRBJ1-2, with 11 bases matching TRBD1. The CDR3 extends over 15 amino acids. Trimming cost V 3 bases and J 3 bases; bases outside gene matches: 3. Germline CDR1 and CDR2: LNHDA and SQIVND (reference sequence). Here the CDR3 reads CASSMGQGGYYGYTF. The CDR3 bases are TGTGCCAGTAGTATGGGACAGGGGGGGTACTATGGCTACACCTTC.

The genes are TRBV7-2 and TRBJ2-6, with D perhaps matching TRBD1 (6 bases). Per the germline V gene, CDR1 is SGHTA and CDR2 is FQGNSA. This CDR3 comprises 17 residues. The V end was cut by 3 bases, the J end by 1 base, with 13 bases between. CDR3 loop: CASSFVSTGSGANVLTF. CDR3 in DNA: TGTGCCAGCAGCTTTGTTTCCACAGGGTCTGGGGCCAACGTCCTGACTTTC.

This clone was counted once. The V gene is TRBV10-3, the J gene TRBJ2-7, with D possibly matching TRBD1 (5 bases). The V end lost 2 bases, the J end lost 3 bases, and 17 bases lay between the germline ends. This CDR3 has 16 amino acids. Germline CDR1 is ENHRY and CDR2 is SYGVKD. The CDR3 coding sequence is TGTGCCATCAGTGAGATCCTACAGGACGGAAACTACGAGCAGTACTTC. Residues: CAISEILQDGNYEQYF.

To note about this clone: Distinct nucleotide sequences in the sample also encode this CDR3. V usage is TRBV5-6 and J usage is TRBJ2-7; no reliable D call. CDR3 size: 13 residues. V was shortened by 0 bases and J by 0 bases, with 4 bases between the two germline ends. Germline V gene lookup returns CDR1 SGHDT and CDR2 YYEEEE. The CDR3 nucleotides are TGTGCCAGCAGCTTGGGGAGCTCCTACGAGCAGTACTTC. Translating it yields CASSLGSSYEQYF.

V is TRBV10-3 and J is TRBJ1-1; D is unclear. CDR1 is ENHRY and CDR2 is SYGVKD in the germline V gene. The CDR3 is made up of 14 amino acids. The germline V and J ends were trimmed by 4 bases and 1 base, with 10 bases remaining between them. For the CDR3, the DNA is TGTGCCATCAGTGGAGAGGGTGGGAACACTGAAGCTTTCTTT. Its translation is CAISGEGGNTEAFF.